This T cell receptor beta chain was recovered during a study of cytomegalovirus exposure and HLA in healthy donors. The donors were part of the validation cohort, which consisted of roughly 110 subjects and was separate from the first cohort of 600 to 850 subjects. Worth noting for this clone: The antigen is undetermined.

CDR1 and CDR2 (germline): GTSNPN, SVGIG (reference sequence). V was pared by 2 bases and J by 6 bases, with 3 bases of the junction left unmatched. The CDR3 totals 13 residues. The data were produced by immunoSEQ multiplex PCR, yet TCRdb's version contains in-frame clones alone and is incomplete. The top ten hold approximately 2% of the sample, which has 110,000 or so clones, 85% to 90% seen once. Study results and limitations: The listing of fewer than 200 TCR beta chains classed them as cytomegalovirus-associated. Three CMV-associated chains proved CMV antigen-specific in vitro. The classifier, whose performance was assessed in both the original and validation cohorts, reportedly diagnosed cytomegalovirus status with high specificity and sensitivity.

Material: PBMCs. The genes are TRBV30 and TRBJ2-7; 11 bases map to TRBD2. The origin of this receptor is a woman between 25 and 40 years old in good health and CMV-seronegative. The CDR3 sequence is CAWSLTSGGEQYF. CDR3 sequence (DNA): TGTGCCTGGAGTTTAACTAGCGGGGGCGAGCAGTACTTC.